The present T cell receptor beta chain was sequenced within a study of blood T cells in healthy people across ages. A note on this clonotype: What it recognizes is unknown.

A second PCR, run for about 6 to 11 cycles, used a sample-barcoded 5' primer plus a J-beta primer mix. TCRdb used MiXCR to reprocess the 5' RACE reads, holding one entry per CDR3 protein. The profile shows 540,000 or so distinct CDR3 sequences, 40% to 50% of them singletons. General observations from the study: Roughly linearly, TCR beta diversity per million T cells fell as age increased.

V trimming: 5 bases; J trimming: 6 bases; junction bases outside the gene matches: 13. Germline CDR1 is SGHTA and CDR2 is FQGNSA. This CDR3 is 17 amino acids long. A minimum of 6.5 million PBMCs was isolated per sample. What was sequenced was blood. The receptor comes from a man at least 80 years old in good health. The chain uses TRBV7-2 and TRBJ2-7; TRBD2 matches at 13 bases. The CDR3 sequence: CASSPQGLAGVVREQYF. CDR3 bases: TGTGCCAGCAGCCCACAAGGACTAGCGGGAGTCGTCCGCGAGCAGTACTTC.